This T cell receptor beta chain was observed in a study of blood T cell repertoires in COVID-19. Study in general: Italy, Spain and the United States were the sources of the convalescent and acute COVID-19 samples. PBMCs, B-cell-depleted T cells, or T cells provided the cDNA or gDNA that made up the material.

In the source study's methods: Researchers report that nucleated cell counts were estimated from reference gene primer amplification. The protocol was immunoSEQ multiplex PCR, while the TCRdb copy is restricted to in-frame clones and leaves out a portion. V and J calls and clone size come straight from that table; D and trimming were deduced from the DNA. The table includes around 130,000 clones, 80% to 90% detected once. Germline CDR1 and CDR2: MNHNS and SASEGT. The CDR3 extends over 14 amino acids. The ends were cut back, 2 bases at V and 8 bases at J, with 15 bases in the middle. The sequenced sample consisted of peripheral blood. The receptor was derived from a woman aged 50 to 60 with acute or convalescent COVID-19. V gene TRBV6-1 combines with J gene TRBJ1-1, with D unresolved. The CDR3 is CASSESVTLREAFF. CDR3 DNA sequence: TGTGCCAGCAGTGAATCGGTCACCTTGAGGGAAGCTTTCTTT.